Each of the 21 T cell receptor beta chains below was sequenced from the same sample in a study of blood T cell repertoires in COVID-19. Sequencing used immunoSEQ multiplex PCR; TCRdb keeps in-frame clones, though not all of them. The table has about 90,000 clones, 80% seen once. Sequencing was done on a sample of peripheral blood. The receptors were sampled from an older woman with acute or convalescent COVID-19.

This chain links TRBV2 with TRBJ1-2, with TRBD1 as a possible D gene (5 bases). Germline values: CDR1 SNHLY, CDR2 FYNNEI. This CDR3 is 12 amino acids long. V shed 10 bases and J shed 0 bases, with 9 bases lying between them. The chain's CDR3 is CATGSANYGYTF. The CDR3 DNA follows: TGTGCCACAGGGTCCGCTAACTATGGCTACACCTTC.

The table lists this clone with a few counts. The V gene is TRBV5-1, the J gene TRBJ2-1; tentative D call: TRBD1 (8 bases). This CDR3 is built from 15 residues. V was clipped by 4 bases and J by 7 bases, with 18 bases between them. The germline V gene has CDR1 SGHRS and CDR2 YFSETQ. The CDR3 protein is CASSARGQGGNEQFF. As DNA, the CDR3 is TGCGCCAGCAGCGCCCGAGGACAGGGAGGGAATGAGCAGTTCTTC.

V and J are TRBV2 and TRBJ1-1; D is possibly TRBD1 (5 bases). The V gene lost 4 bases and the J gene lost 4 bases, with 13 bases spanning the gap. This CDR3 region has 14 residues. CDR1 and CDR2 (germline): SNHLY, FYNNEI. CDR3 region: CASSVGGGTTEAFF. The CDR3 DNA sequence: TGTGCCAGCAGTGTGGGTGGGGGGACCACTGAAGCTTTCTTT.

The genes are TRBV9 and TRBJ1-5, with D possibly TRBD1 on 5 matching bases. V lost 4 bases to trimming and J lost 7 bases, with 12 bases between them. Per germline, CDR1 SGDLS and CDR2 YYNGEE. The CDR3 has 13 amino acids. CDR3 DNA sequence: TGTGCCAGCAGCTTCGGGGGTACCCAGCCCCAGCATTTT. Encoded protein: CASSFGGTQPQHF.

The chain uses TRBV5-1 and TRBJ2-3; D is unclear. The CDR3 covers 12 residues. V was clipped by 4 bases and J by 5 bases, with 8 bases between them. Germline V gene data show CDR1 as SGHRS and CDR2 as YFSETQ. The CDR3 sequence is CASSRVVDTQYF. Written as DNA, the CDR3 is TGCGCCAGCAGCCGCGTCGTAGATACGCAGTATTTT.

The genes are TRBV7-8 and TRBJ1-3; 9 bases agree with TRBD1. The V segment lost 1 base and the J segment 3 bases; nucleotides outside the gene matches: 4. The CDR3 covers 16 residues. Germline V lookup: CDR1 SGHVS, CDR2 FQNEAQ. This CDR3 reads CASSLGGQGLGNTIYF. DNA of the CDR3: TGTGCCAGCAGCTTAGGAGGACAGGGGCTTGGAAACACCATATATTTT.

As concerns this clone: Other DNA sequences in the sample encode the same CDR3. This chain connects TRBV29-1 to TRBJ2-3; 7 bases match TRBD1. The CDR3 is 12 amino acids. V gave up 6 bases and J gave up 4 bases; unmatched junction bases: 4. Germline CDR1 and CDR2: SQVTM and ANQGSEA. This CDR3 is CSVETGSDTQYF. CDR3 coding DNA: TGCAGCGTGGAGACAGGGTCAGATACGCAGTATTTT.

This chain links TRBV6-1 with TRBJ2-2; TRBD2 aligns across 15 bases. Germline V gene data show CDR1 as MNHNS and CDR2 as SASEGT. The CDR3 is 18 amino acids. V lost 3 bases, J lost 3 bases, and 5 bases stayed unmatched. The CDR3 is CASSELGLAGGHTGELFF. In DNA, the CDR3 is TGTGCCAGCAGTGAGCTGGGACTAGCGGGAGGTCACACCGGGGAGCTGTTTTTT.

This clone was found a few times. The rearrangement links TRBV11-2 to TRBJ2-3, with 14 bases that match TRBD2. The CDR3 sequence is 17 residues long. Trimming took 5 bases from V and 6 from J; bases not matched to a gene: 10. The germline gives CDR1 SGHAT, CDR2 FQNNGV. In DNA, the CDR3 is TGTGCCAGCAGCCCAGGACTAGCGGGGGGACCGCGGGATACGCAGTATTTT. This sequence encodes CASSPGLAGGPRDTQYF.

The chain recombines TRBV10-2 with TRBJ2-1, with TRBD2 identical over 11 bases. J lost 7 bases, V lost 3 bases, and 20 bases had no gene match. The CDR3 consists of 20 residues. Looked up from germline, CDR1 is WSHSY and CDR2 is SAAADI. CDR3 in amino acids: CASSDRLAPPLAGGWNEQFF. In DNA form, the CDR3 reads TGCGCCAGCAGTGACCGCCTGGCGCCCCCGCTAGCGGGAGGTTGGAATGAGCAGTTCTTC.

The chain employs TRBV3-1 (or the pseudogene TRBV3-2) and TRBJ2-1; TRBD2 agrees at 14 bases. The CDR3 runs 15 residues. Germline V lookup: CDR1 LGHDT, CDR2 YNNKEL (reference sequence). The ends lost 1 base at V and 10 bases at J; junction bases unmatched: 3. In DNA form, the CDR3 reads TGTGCCAGCAGCCAAGGGACTAGCGGGGGGAGGGAGCAGTTCTTC. Translating it yields CASSQGTSGGREQFF.

This chain joins TRBV4-2 and TRBJ1-6; 9 bases are a match to TRBD1. Germline CDR1 LGHNA, CDR2 YNFKEQ. The CDR3 has 15 amino acids. V lost 4 bases, J lost 11 bases, and 9 bases stayed unmatched. CDR3 region: CASSRSGTGFPPLHF. The CDR3 DNA follows: TGTGCCAGCAGCCGTTCCGGGACAGGGTTTCCACCCCTCCACTTT.

The chain recombines TRBV5-1 with TRBJ2-7, with 13 positions matching TRBD2. The length of the CDR3 is 16 residues. The junction had 7 bases not matched to a gene; V was cut back by 4 bases and J by 3 bases. Germline V lookup: CDR1 SGHRS, CDR2 YFSETQ. This CDR3 reads CASSPGTSGNYYEQYF. The CDR3, as DNA: TGCGCCAGCAGCCCCGGGACTAGCGGGAATTACTACGAGCAGTACTTC.

This clone was seen a handful of times. This chain joins TRBV5-6 and TRBJ1-2, with TRBD1 identical over 11 bases. V trimming: 4 bases; J trimming: 7 bases; junction bases outside the gene matches: 3. Per the germline V gene, CDR1 is SGHDT and CDR2 is YYEEEE. The CDR3 spans 13 residues. CDR3 sequence: CASSRGTGGGYTF. The DNA of the CDR3 is TGTGCCAGCAGCCGAGGGACAGGGGGTGGCTACACCTTC.

This clone was found many times. The genes are TRBV11-3 and TRBJ2-3; D might be TRBD1 (6 bases). With 5 bases removed from V and 2 bases from J, the gap between germline ends came to 14 bases. CDR3 length: 15 amino acids. CDR1 is SGHNT and CDR2 is YENEEA in the germline V gene. CDR3 sequence: CASSKGAGATDTQYF. The DNA of the CDR3 is TGTGCCAGCAGCAAAGGGGCAGGGGCCACAGATACGCAGTATTTT.

The chain is built from TRBV11-3 and TRBJ1-2; D is possibly TRBD1 (6 bases). The germline V and J ends were trimmed by 0 bases and 6 bases, with 14 bases remaining between them. Germline V gene data show CDR1 as SGHNT and CDR2 as YENEEA. This CDR3 has 15 amino acids. CDR3 in DNA: TGTGCCAGCAGCTTAGAAGCAGGGGAAGAGGATGGCTACACCTTC. Translated, it gives CASSLEAGEEDGYTF. Based on the CDR3 plus reference TRBV11-3 and TRBJ1-2, the full variable domain is EAGVVQSPRYKIIEKKQPVAFWCNPISGHNTLYWYLQNLGQGPELLIRYENEEAVDDSQLPKDRFSAERLKGVDSTLKIQPAELGDSAVYLCASSLEAGEEDGYTFGSGTRLTVV.

V and J are TRBV6-5 and TRBJ2-2, with D unclear. The V gene lost 0 bases and the J gene lost 6 bases, with 8 bases spanning the gap. Germline V CDR1 and CDR2: MNHEY, SVGAGI. The CDR3 covers 14 residues. This CDR3 reads CASSYSFTAGELFF. The CDR3 region has the DNA TGTGCCAGCAGTTACTCGTTCACAGCCGGGGAGCTGTTTTTT.

V is TRBV5-4 and J is TRBJ2-7; 9 bases are shared with TRBD1. The CDR3 sequence is 14 residues long. The V gene's germline CDR1 is SGHNT and CDR2 YYREEE (reference sequence). V was pared by 5 bases and J by 5 bases, with 8 bases of the junction left unmatched. The CDR3, as DNA: TGTGCCAGCAGACGAGACAGGGGGAGGAACGAGCAGTACTTC. It specifies CASRRDRGRNEQYF.

The chain uses TRBV6-6 and TRBJ2-2, with D possibly matching TRBD2 (6 bases). V lost 5 bases and J 6 bases, leaving 13 bases between the germline ends. The CDR3 length is 14 residues. Germline CDR1 reads MNHNY; CDR2 reads SVGAGI (reference sequence). Here the CDR3 reads CASSLTGSAGELFF. CDR3 bases: TGTGCCAGCAGTCTAACCGGGAGCGCCGGGGAGCTGTTTTTT.

The chain combines TRBV28 with TRBJ1-5, with a weak D call TRBD1 (5 bases). This CDR3 is 14 amino acids long. The germline V and J ends were trimmed by 5 bases and 6 bases, with 14 bases remaining between them. CDR1 and CDR2 from the germline V gene are MDHEN and SYDVKM. The CDR3 reads CASSARQGSQPQHF. The CDR3 DNA reads as TGTGCCAGCAGTGCCCGGCAGGGCAGTCAGCCCCAGCATTTT.

The table lists this clone with a count of one. The V and J genes are TRBV18 and TRBJ1-5; no reliable D call. Germline V gives CDR1 KGHSH, CDR2 LQKENI. Trimming pared 2 bases from V and 4 bases from J, leaving 9 bases between. The CDR3 has 14 residues. CDR3 loop: CASSPIGENQPQHF. The CDR3, as DNA: TGTGCCAGCTCACCAATTGGGGAGAATCAGCCCCAGCATTTT.